This entry lists 26 T cell receptor beta chains sequenced from one sample in a study of Graves' ophthalmopathy and Graves' hyperthyroidism. The study amplified TCR beta CDR3 regions using RNA transcripts. RT-PCR in the first round used HTBI primers; a second-round multiplex PCR followed. TCRdb reanalysed the multiplex PCR reads using MiXCR and keeps one entry per CDR3 protein. The sample has approximately 480,000 distinct CDR3 sequences, under 15% seen once. What was sequenced was blood. These receptors all stem from a young woman with Graves' ophthalmopathy.

In its sample, this clonotype was seen many times. The chain couples TRBV15 to TRBJ1-6; 7 positions agree with TRBD1. The ends lost 1 base at V and 9 bases at J; junction bases unmatched: 9. Per germline, CDR1 LNHNV and CDR2 YYDKDF (reference sequence). There are 16 residues in the CDR3. CDR3 bases: TGTGCCACCAGCAGAGTGCCAGGGGGGGGCGGTTCACCCCTCCACTTT. It translates to CATSRVPGGGGSPLHF.

This clonotype was found many times. The V call is TRBV28, the J call TRBJ1-2; D possibly corresponds to TRBD1 (5 bases). Germline CDR1 MDHEN, CDR2 SYDVKM. V gave up 5 bases and J gave up 8 bases, with 12 bases separating them. This CDR3 contains 12 residues. The CDR3 bases are TGTGCCAGCAGTACCCGGACATACGGCTACACCTTC. This gives the protein CASSTRTYGYTF.

The V and J genes are TRBV30 and TRBJ2-5; D call uncertain. The CDR3 is made up of 13 amino acids. CDR1 is GTSNPN and CDR2 is SVGIG in the germline V gene (reference sequence). V gave up 5 bases and J gave up 4 bases, with 14 bases separating them. The DNA for the CDR3 is TGTGCCTGGGGCGGAGTGGAGCGAGAGACCCAGTACTTC. Translating gives CAWGGVERETQYF.

This clonotype has at least ten counts. The chain is built from TRBV7-2 and TRBJ2-5; 9 bases agree with TRBD2. This CDR3 spans 16 amino acids. CDR1 and CDR2 (germline): SGHTA, FQGNSA. The V and J ends lost 5 bases and 2 bases, in that order; junction bases with no gene match: 9. The CDR3 here is CASSPRLAAKQETQYF. In DNA form, the CDR3 reads TGTGCCAGCAGCCCCCGACTAGCGGCGAAGCAAGAGACCCAGTACTTC.

This clonotype was detected many times. V gene TRBV6-2 or TRBV6-3 combines with J gene TRBJ1-5; D might be TRBD1 (6 bases). The germline CDR1 and CDR2 sequences are MNHEY and SVGEGT. The CDR3 runs 15 residues. The germline V and J ends were trimmed by 4 bases and 4 bases, with 14 bases remaining between them. This CDR3 is CASSFQGRKNQPQHF. The CDR3 bases are TGTGCCAGCAGTTTCCAGGGGAGGAAGAATCAGCCCCAGCATTTT.

This rearrangement joins TRBV20-1 to TRBJ2-2; D may be TRBD2 (5 bases). CDR3 length: 14 residues. The V gene lost 3 bases and the J gene lost 6 bases, with 14 bases spanning the gap. Per the germline V gene, CDR1 is DFQATT and CDR2 is SNEGSKA (reference sequence). Written as DNA, the CDR3 is TGCAGTGCTAGTCAATCGGGGTTAGCCGGGGAGCTGTTTTTT. Amino acids: CSASQSGLAGELFF.

There are many counts of this clonotype. This chain uses TRBV28 with TRBJ1-5, with 7 bases that match TRBD1. The ends lost 10 bases at V and 2 bases at J; junction bases unmatched: 11. This CDR3 comprises 15 residues. The germline V gene has CDR1 MDHEN and CDR2 SYDVKM. CDR3 sequence: CAIRKTGMRNQPQHF. DNA of the CDR3: TGTGCCATCCGAAAGACAGGGATGCGCAATCAGCCCCAGCATTTT.

This clonotype has a count of ten or more. The CDR3 nucleotides are TGTGCCAGCAGCGTAGACGATGGGGAAGGGAAGACTGAAGCTTTCTTT. Translation: CASSVDDGEGKTEAFF. J is TRBJ1-1 and V is TRBV9; no clear D gene. Trimming took 0 bases from V and 5 from J, leaving 17 bases between them. Germline assignment: CDR1 SGDLS and CDR2 YYNGEE. The CDR3 sequence is 16 residues long.

This clonotype was counted ten times or more. The gene calls are TRBV30 and TRBJ1-2, with no clear D. This CDR3 comprises 13 residues. The germline CDR1 and CDR2 sequences are GTSNPN and SVGIG (reference sequence). The V and J ends lost 0 bases and 2 bases respectively, with 7 bases between them. This CDR3 is CAWSVSANYGYTF. The DNA for the CDR3 is TGTGCCTGGAGTGTCTCGGCGAACTATGGCTACACCTTC.

Many counts were recorded for this clonotype. The chain combines TRBV5-1 with TRBJ2-5, with TRBD1 as a possible D gene (5 bases). V was trimmed by 1 base and J by 1 base, leaving 11 bases between them. In germline, CDR1 is SGHRS, CDR2 YFSETQ. This CDR3 has 15 residues. The CDR3 is CASSLLRRAQETQYF. The CDR3 bases are TGCGCCAGCAGCTTGTTGCGCAGGGCCCAAGAGACCCAGTACTTC.

This clonotype has a count of ten or more. The rearrangement links TRBV5-1 to TRBJ2-2; D call uncertain. This CDR3 spans 14 amino acids. Trimming removed 2 bases from V and 3 bases from J, with 8 bases in between. From germline, CDR1 is SGHRS and CDR2 YFSETQ. The DNA of the CDR3 is TGCGCCAGCAGCTTTCGTTCGGACACCGGGGAGCTGTTTTTT. It codes for CASSFRSDTGELFF.

At least ten counts were recorded for this clonotype. This rearrangement joins TRBV28 to TRBJ1-1, with D maybe TRBD1 (5 bases). The germline gives CDR1 MDHEN, CDR2 SYDVKM. The V gene lost 6 bases and the J gene lost 3 bases, with 17 bases spanning the gap. The CDR3 extends over 15 amino acids. This chain's CDR3 is CASSAGTIGDTEAFF. CDR3 sequence (DNA): TGTGCCAGCAGCGCAGGGACGATAGGTGACACTGAAGCTTTCTTT.

In this sample, this clonotype turned up many times. The V call is TRBV6-5, the J call TRBJ1-5, with 7 bases fitting TRBD1. CDR1 and CDR2 from the germline V gene are MNHEY and SVGAGI. The CDR3 loop spans 14 amino acids. The trim removed 5 bases at V and 4 bases at J, leaving 5 bases unmatched. The CDR3 DNA follows: TGTGCCAGCAGTCGGACAGGACGAAATCAGCCCCAGCATTTT. Residues: CASSRTGRNQPQHF.

This clonotype has at least ten counts. The V call is TRBV5-1, the J call TRBJ1-1, with 7 nucleotides matching TRBD1. CDR3 size: 13 residues. Germline values: CDR1 SGHRS, CDR2 YFSETQ. Trimming cost V 3 bases and J 7 bases; bases outside gene matches: 6. In nucleotides, the CDR3 is TGCGCCAGCAGCTACTTCAGGGGGGATGAAGCTTTCTTT. This translates into CASSYFRGDEAFF.

There are many counts of this clonotype. J is TRBJ1-2 and V is TRBV20-1; D unclear. Trimming removed 0 bases at V and 8 bases at J, with 10 bases between. There are 12 residues in the CDR3. Germline CDR1 DFQATT, CDR2 SNEGSKA (reference sequence). The DNA for the CDR3 is TGCAGTGCTAGAGATCGGACTTGGGGCTACACCTTC. It yields the protein CSARDRTWGYTF.

The chain couples TRBV6-5 to TRBJ2-7; 7 bases agree with TRBD2. The CDR3 has 15 residues. With 2 bases clipped from V and 3 bases from J, the junction kept 7 bases outside the gene matches. Germline lookup yields CDR1 MNHEY and CDR2 SVGAGI. The CDR3 sequence: CASSYPASGNYEQYF. The DNA for the CDR3 is TGTGCCAGCAGTTACCCGGCTAGCGGTAACTACGAGCAGTACTTC.

The chain combines TRBV29-1 with TRBJ2-5; perhaps D is TRBD1 or TRBD2 (5 bases each). Germline assignment: CDR1 SQVTM and CDR2 ANQGSEA. With 5 bases removed from V and 5 bases from J, the gap between germline ends came to 15 bases. The CDR3 runs to 13 residues. In DNA form, the CDR3 reads TGCAGCGTTAGCCGGGGTTGGGACGAGACCCAGTACTTC. This translates into CSVSRGWDETQYF.

There are many counts of this clonotype. CDR3 bases: TGTGCCAGCAGTTCTCCTCCAGGGAACACCATATATTTT. It codes for CASSSPPGNTIYF. This chain links TRBV12-3 or TRBV12-4 with TRBJ1-3; weak D call: TRBD1 (5 bases). With 4 bases removed from V and 7 bases from J, the gap between germline ends came to 11 bases. The CDR3 runs 13 residues.

This clonotype appeared many times. This rearrangement joins TRBV12-3 or TRBV12-4 to TRBJ2-7, with D perhaps TRBD1 (6 bases). With 6 bases removed from V and 5 bases from J, the gap between germline ends came to 17 bases. The CDR3 consists of 14 residues. The CDR3 is CASSDGDRMNEQYF. CDR3 in DNA: TGTGCCAGCAGCGATGGAGACAGGATGAACGAGCAGTACTTC.

This clonotype was counted at least ten times. The chain recombines TRBV24-1 with TRBJ1-5; the D is unclear. Germline assignment: CDR1 KGHDR and CDR2 SFDVKD. V gave up 6 bases and J gave up 2 bases, with 7 bases separating them. The CDR3 spans 13 residues. CDR3 DNA sequence: TGTGCCACCAGTCTTATGGGCAATCAGCCCCAGCATTTT. Translation gives CATSLMGNQPQHF.

The gene calls are TRBV6-2 or TRBV6-3 and TRBJ2-7; TRBD1 aligns across 8 bases. The germline V gene has CDR1 MNHEY and CDR2 SVGEGT. The CDR3 loop spans 16 amino acids. After removal of 6 bases from V and 6 bases from J, the junction contained 16 bases not matched to a gene. CDR3 coding DNA: TGTGCCAGCAGAGAACTGACAGGGGCCACCCCCGGCGAGCAGTACTTC. The encoded protein is CASRELTGATPGEQYF.

This clonotype was detected many times. V and J are TRBV2 and TRBJ1-1; 8 nucleotides line up with TRBD1. Germline assignment: CDR1 SNHLY and CDR2 FYNNEI. The CDR3 spans 15 residues. The ends lost 6 bases at V and 1 base at J; junction bases unmatched: 7. The CDR3 protein is CASSRTGTGNTEAFF. The CDR3 DNA follows: TGTGCCAGCAGCCGTACCGGGACAGGGAACACTGAAGCTTTCTTT.

The chain joins TRBV9 to TRBJ2-5; D not certain. V lost 4 bases and J 1 base, leaving 8 bases between the germline ends. Germline V lookup: CDR1 SGDLS, CDR2 YYNGEE. The CDR3 runs 13 residues. The CDR3 coding sequence is TGTGCCAGCAGCCACCGACTCCAAGAGACCCAGTACTTC. As protein: CASSHRLQETQYF.

The chain links TRBV6-5 to TRBJ2-5; 8 bases agree with TRBD1. In germline, CDR1 is MNHEY, CDR2 SVGAGI. The V and J ends lost 6 bases and 1 base, in that order; junction bases with no gene match: 7. This CDR3 spans 15 amino acids. CDR3 nucleotide sequence: TGTGCCAGCAGCTTAGAGGGACAGGTCCAAGAGACCCAGTACTTC. It is translated as CASSLEGQVQETQYF.

This clonotype came up many times. V and J are TRBV6-1 and TRBJ1-2, with D perhaps matching TRBD1 (5 bases). CDR1 and CDR2 from the germline V gene are MNHNS and SASEGT. V was clipped by 5 bases and J by 1 base, with 14 bases between them. CDR3 length equals 15 residues. CDR3 nucleotides: TGTGCCAGCAGTCGGGGGGGTCGTGGTAACTATGGCTACACCTTC. It codes for CASSRGGRGNYGYTF.

The chain uses TRBV6-1 and TRBJ2-5; 9 nucleotides agree with TRBD2. V lost 4 bases and J lost 2; bases outside the gene matches: 8. Germline V lookup: CDR1 MNHNS, CDR2 SASEGT. The CDR3 contains 16 residues. CDR3 coding DNA: TGTGCCAGCAGTGCCCTTAGCGGGGGACTTCAAGAGACCCAGTACTTC. This encodes CASSALSGGLQETQYF.